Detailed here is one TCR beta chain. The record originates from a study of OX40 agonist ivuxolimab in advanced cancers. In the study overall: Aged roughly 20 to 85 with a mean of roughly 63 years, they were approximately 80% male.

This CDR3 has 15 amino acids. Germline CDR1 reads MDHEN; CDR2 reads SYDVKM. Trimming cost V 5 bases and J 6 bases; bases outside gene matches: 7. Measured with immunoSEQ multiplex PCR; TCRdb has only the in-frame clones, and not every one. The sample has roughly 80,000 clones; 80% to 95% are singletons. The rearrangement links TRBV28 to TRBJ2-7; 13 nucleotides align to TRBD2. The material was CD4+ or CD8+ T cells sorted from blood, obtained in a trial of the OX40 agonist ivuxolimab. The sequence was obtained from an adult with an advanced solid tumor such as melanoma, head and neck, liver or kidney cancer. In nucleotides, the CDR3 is TGTGCCAGCAGTACTAGCGGGAGGGCCTCCGGCGAGCAGTACTTC. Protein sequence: CASSTSGRASGEQYF. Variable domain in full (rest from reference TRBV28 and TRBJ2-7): DVKVTQSSRYLVKRTGEKVFLECVQDMDHENMFWYRQDPGLGLRLIYFSYDVKMKEKGDIPEGYSVSREKKERFSLILESASTNQTSMYLCASSTSGRASGEQYFGPGTRLTVT.